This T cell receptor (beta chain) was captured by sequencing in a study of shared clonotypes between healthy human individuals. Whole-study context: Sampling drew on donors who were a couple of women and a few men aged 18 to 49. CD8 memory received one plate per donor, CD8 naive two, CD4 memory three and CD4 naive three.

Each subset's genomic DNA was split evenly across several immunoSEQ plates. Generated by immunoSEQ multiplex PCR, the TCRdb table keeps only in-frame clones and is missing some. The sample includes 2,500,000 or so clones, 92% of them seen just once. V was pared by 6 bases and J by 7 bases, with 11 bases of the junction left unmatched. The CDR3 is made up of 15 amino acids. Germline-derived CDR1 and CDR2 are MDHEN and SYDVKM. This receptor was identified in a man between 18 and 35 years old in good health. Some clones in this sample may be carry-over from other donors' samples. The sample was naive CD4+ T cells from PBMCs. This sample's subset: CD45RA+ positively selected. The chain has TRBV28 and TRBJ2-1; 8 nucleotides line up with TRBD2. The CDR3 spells CASSPDLPGGNEQFF. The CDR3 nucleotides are TGTGCCAGCAGCCCCGACCTTCCGGGAGGGAATGAGCAGTTCTTC.